The 18 T cell receptor beta chains below all came from one sample that was sequenced in a study of shared clonotypes between healthy human individuals. Naive-designated CD8 cells lacked CD45RO, were positively enriched for CCR7, and omitted terminally differentiated effector memory CD45RA+ cells. This table comes from immunoSEQ multiplex PCR, and its TCRdb copy is limited to in-frame clones, with some not included. The profile shows about 1,900,000 clones, about 95% of them singletons. The sample comprised naive CD8+ T cells sorted from blood. The receptors here all came from a man aged 18 to 29 in good health.

The rearrangement links TRBV7-2 to TRBJ1-2; D gene unclear. Trimming left V 5 bases short and J 8 bases short, with 21 bases between. Germline V gene data show CDR1 as SGHTA and CDR2 as FQGNSA. This CDR3 has 15 residues. CDR3 in DNA: TGTGCCAGCAGCCAGCCCCGGGGAGTTCGTGAGGGCTACACCTTC. Amino acid sequence: CASSQPRGVREGYTF. Variable domain in full (rest from reference TRBV7-2 and TRBJ1-2): GAGVSQSPSNKVTEKGKDVELRCDPISGHTALYWYRQSLGQGLEFLIYFQGNSAPDKSGLPSDRFSAERTGGSVSTLTIQRTQQEDSAVYLCASSQPRGVREGYTFGSGTRLTVV.

The chain carries TRBV5-4 and TRBJ1-1; D unclear. Trimming took off 0 bases at V and 3 bases at J, with 9 bases between the two ends. Germline CDR1 SGHNT, CDR2 YYREEE (reference sequence). This CDR3 contains 14 residues. CDR3 sequence: CASSLGVGDTEAFF. The CDR3 DNA is TGTGCCAGCAGCTTGGGAGTCGGAGACACTGAAGCTTTCTTT.

CDR3 nucleotides: TGTGCCAGCAGTTACCCGGGACAGGGGGTTTATATCTATGGCTACACCTTC. It is translated as CASSYPGQGVYIYGYTF. The chain uses TRBV28 and TRBJ1-2; 11 bases align to TRBD1. V lost 4 bases, J lost 4 bases, and 11 bases stayed unmatched. The CDR3 has 17 amino acids. Per germline, CDR1 MDHEN and CDR2 SYDVKM.

The rearrangement links TRBV11-2 to TRBJ2-1; D is tentatively TRBD1 or TRBD2 (5 bases each). The V gene lost 6 bases and the J gene lost 9 bases, with 12 bases spanning the gap. The CDR3 runs to 12 residues. CDR1 SGHAT and CDR2 FQNNGV come from the germline V gene. CDR3 nucleotides: TGTGCCAGCAGTTCTCCGGGACCTGAGCAGTTCTTC. Amino acids: CASSSPGPEQFF.

The chain recombines TRBV5-4 with TRBJ2-4, with D unclear. With 1 base removed from V and 3 bases from J, the gap between germline ends came to 14 bases. The germline V gene encodes CDR1 SGHNT and CDR2 YYREEE (reference sequence). CDR3 length: 16 amino acids. Here the CDR3 DNA reads TGTGCCAGCAGCTTGCCAACCGTCGATGGCAAAAACATTCAGTACTTC. It encodes CASSLPTVDGKNIQYF.

Note on this clone: Other DNA sequences of this sample code for an identical CDR3. CDR3 coding DNA: TGTGCCAGCAGCTTGGTAATGAACACTGAAGCTTTCTTT. Translation gives CASSLVMNTEAFF. V usage is TRBV5-4 and J usage is TRBJ1-1, with D unresolved. CDR3 length: 13 residues. V lost 0 bases to trimming and J lost 0 bases, with 3 bases between them. The V gene's germline CDR1 is SGHNT and CDR2 YYREEE (reference sequence).

The chain joins TRBV5-1 to TRBJ2-1; unclear D gene. V was shortened by 3 bases and J by 5 bases, with 18 bases between the two germline ends. The CDR3 consists of 16 residues. Germline V gene data show CDR1 as SGHRS and CDR2 as YFSETQ. The CDR3 region has the DNA TGCGCCAGCAGCTATCAGATCCCCCTTATGGACAATGAGCAGTTCTTC. It specifies CASSYQIPLMDNEQFF.

The chain recombines TRBV2 with TRBJ2-7; 9 bases line up with TRBD1. Germline V gene sequence: CDR1 SNHLY, CDR2 FYNNEI. The length of the CDR3 is 15 residues. The junction had 6 bases not matched to a gene; V was cut back by 3 bases and J by 3 bases. The CDR3 is CASSEGDRALYEQYF. In DNA, the CDR3 is TGTGCCAGCAGTGAGGGGGACAGGGCCCTCTACGAGCAGTACTTC.

The V call is TRBV5-1, the J call TRBJ2-3, with 7 bases identical to TRBD2. The CDR3 has 17 amino acids. The germline CDR1 and CDR2 sequences are SGHRS and YFSETQ. J lost 3 bases, V lost 4 bases, and 14 bases had no gene match. In DNA form, the CDR3 reads TGCGCCAGCAGCCCGGTAGGAGCGGGGATCCTAACAGATACGCAGTATTTT. Translation gives CASSPVGAGILTDTQYF.

The V and J genes are TRBV29-1 and TRBJ2-7, with a weak D call TRBD2 (6 bases). Germline CDR1 and CDR2: SQVTM and ANQGSEA. Between the trimmed V and J ends, which lost 6 bases and 6 bases, there was a span of 12 bases. The CDR3 extends over 11 amino acids. The CDR3 DNA reads as TGCAGCGTCCTTAGCGGTTTCGAGCAGTACTTC. Residues: CSVLSGFEQYF.

This clone has only one observation. The chain uses TRBV13 and TRBJ1-4, with TRBD1 identical over 9 bases. The V and J ends lost 4 bases and 4 bases, in that order; junction bases with no gene match: 7. CDR3 size: 16 residues. Germline assignment: CDR1 PRHDT and CDR2 FYEKMQ (reference sequence). The CDR3 loop is CASSSTTGGGNEKLFF. Written as DNA, the CDR3 is TGTGCCAGCAGCTCCACCACAGGGGGCGGTAATGAAAAACTGTTTTTT.

The chain employs TRBV5-5 and TRBJ2-7, with a possible D match to TRBD1 (5 bases). V was trimmed by 0 bases and J by 6 bases, leaving 16 bases between them. Germline V lookup: CDR1 SGHKS, CDR2 YYEKEE (reference sequence). This CDR3 contains 15 residues. Here the CDR3 reads CASSLEWAGLGEQYF. The CDR3 DNA sequence: TGTGCCAGCAGCTTGGAATGGGCAGGGCTGGGCGAGCAGTACTTC. Variable domain in full (rest from reference TRBV5-5 and TRBJ2-7): DAGVTQSPTHLIKTRGQQVTLRCSPISGHKSVSWYQQVLGQGPQFIFQYYEKEERGRGNFPDRFSARQFPNYSSELNVNALLLGDSALYLCASSLEWAGLGEQYFGPGTRLTVT.

As to this clone: The sample carries other DNA sequences with the same CDR3. This sequence joins TRBV6-5 and TRBJ2-1, with D possibly matching TRBD2 (6 bases). CDR3 length: 16 residues. The V end was cut by 0 bases, the J end by 2 bases, with 11 bases between. Germline values: CDR1 MNHEY, CDR2 SVGAGI. CDR3 bases: TGTGCCAGCAGTTACTCGACGGGGGAGACCTACAATGAGCAGTTCTTC. It encodes CASSYSTGETYNEQFF.

This clone was picked up one time. The genes are TRBV27 and TRBJ2-7, with 8 bases matching TRBD2. The length of the CDR3 is 15 residues. CDR1 is MNHEY, CDR2 SMNVEV, per germline (reference sequence). The V gene end was trimmed by 5 bases and the J gene end by 5 bases; junction bases not matched to a gene: 11. The CDR3 is CASSISGEGYNEQYF. DNA for the CDR3: TGTGCCAGCAGTATTAGCGGGGAAGGATACAACGAGCAGTACTTC.

The V call is TRBV6-1, the J call TRBJ2-2; 8 bases map to TRBD2. The CDR3 covers 18 residues. Germline V gene lookup returns CDR1 MNHNS and CDR2 SASEGT. Trimming at V came to 1 base and at J to 6 bases, leaving 13 bases not matched to a gene. The CDR3 DNA follows: TGTGCCAGCAGTGAAGAATCGGGGGGGCCCCTCGCTGCCGGGGAGCTGTTTTTT. This gives the protein CASSEESGGPLAAGELFF.

As regards this clone: This may arise from a read error, as a much more abundant clone is one base away. This specimen includes other DNA sequences encoding the same CDR3. The J gene is TRBJ1-1, the V gene TRBV7-9; the D is unclear. The CDR3 totals 12 residues. V was pared by 3 bases and J by 3 bases, with 5 bases between. Germline values: CDR1 SEHNR, CDR2 FQNEAQ (reference sequence). CDR3 amino acids: CASSFADTEAFF. In DNA form, the CDR3 reads TGTGCCAGCAGCTTCGCGGACACTGAAGCTTTCTTT.

V is TRBV2 and J is TRBJ1-4; D perhaps matches TRBD1 (6 bases). The germline V gene encodes CDR1 SNHLY and CDR2 FYNNEI. Trimming took 4 bases from V and 8 from J, leaving 14 bases between them. The CDR3 length is 14 residues. The CDR3 spells CASSAYREEEKLFF. CDR3 DNA: TGTGCCAGCAGTGCGTACAGGGAGGAAGAAAAACTGTTTTTT. Looking up the rest from reference TRBV2 and TRBJ1-4 gives the full variable domain: EPEVTQTPSHQVTQMGQEVILRCVPISNHLYFYWYRQILGQKVEFLVSFYNNEISEKSEIFDDQFSVERPDGSNFTLKIRSTKLEDSAMYFCASSAYREEEKLFFGSGTQLSVL.

This clone was seen more than once but under ten times. The V call is TRBV15, the J call TRBJ2-7, with 11 bases that match TRBD1. Looked up from germline, CDR1 is LNHNV and CDR2 is YYDKDF (reference sequence). The CDR3 length is 14 residues. With 5 bases clipped from V and 9 bases from J, the junction kept 9 bases outside the gene matches. The CDR3 protein is CATSGTGGLRWQYF. As DNA, the CDR3 is TGTGCCACCAGCGGGACAGGGGGACTACGATGGCAGTACTTC. The whole variable domain, filled in from reference TRBV15 and TRBJ2-7, reads DAMVIQNPRYQVTQFGKPVTLSCSQTLNHNVMYWYQQKSSQAPKLLFHYYDKDFNNEADTPDNFQSRRPNTSFCFLDIRSPGLGDTAMYLCATSGTGGLRWQYFGPGTRLTVT.